This T cell receptor (beta chain) was captured by sequencing in a study of cytomegalovirus exposure and HLA in healthy donors. The PCR had 60 Vbeta and 13 Jbeta primers. Sequenced by immunoSEQ multiplex PCR; TCRdb stores in-frame clones only, minus some. This sample's clone table lists some 110,000 clones. Germline assignment: CDR1 MNHEY and CDR2 SMNVEV (reference sequence). CDR3 length equals 14 residues. V was pared by 2 bases and J by 1 base, with 1 base of the junction left unmatched. This sequence joins TRBV27 and TRBJ2-7, with TRBD1 matching over 8 bases. This receptor was taken from a man in his forties in good health and CMV-seropositive. The specimen sequenced was PBMCs. The CDR3, as DNA: TGTGCCAGCAGTTTAGGGACAGGATCCTACGAGCAGTACTTC. Translation gives CASSLGTGSYEQYF.